This TCR beta chain was recovered during a study of blood T cell repertoires in COVID-19. TCRdb keeps only in-frame clones here, not all; method: immunoSEQ multiplex PCR. The profile covers approximately 150,000 clones, with 80% to 85% appearing a single time and about 8.9% taken by the ten largest. Germline CDR1 and CDR2: SQVTM and ANQGSEA. The CDR3 has 14 residues. A remark on this clone: The identical CDR3 is also encoded by other nucleotide sequences in the sample.

The sequencing sample was made of peripheral blood. The TCR sequence derives from a man younger than 45 with COVID-19, enrolled during active disease. The J gene is TRBJ2-6, the V gene TRBV29-1, with 7 bases lining up with TRBD1. The CDR3 region is CSVGGSSGANVLTF. The CDR3 DNA sequence: TGCAGTGTAGGGGGCAGCTCTGGGGCCAACGTCCTGACTTTC.